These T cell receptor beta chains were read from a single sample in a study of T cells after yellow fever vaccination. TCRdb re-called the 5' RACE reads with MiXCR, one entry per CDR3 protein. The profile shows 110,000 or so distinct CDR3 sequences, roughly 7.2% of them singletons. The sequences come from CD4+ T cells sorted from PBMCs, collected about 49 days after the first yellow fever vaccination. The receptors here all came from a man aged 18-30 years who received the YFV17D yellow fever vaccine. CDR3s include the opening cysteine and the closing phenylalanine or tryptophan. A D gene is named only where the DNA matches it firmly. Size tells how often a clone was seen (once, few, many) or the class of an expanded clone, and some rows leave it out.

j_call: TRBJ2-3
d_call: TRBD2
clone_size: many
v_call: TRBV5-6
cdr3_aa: CASSFLSGGPLGDTQYF
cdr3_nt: TGTGCCAGCAGCTTCCTTAGCGGGGGGCCTCTAGGAGATACGCAGTATTTT

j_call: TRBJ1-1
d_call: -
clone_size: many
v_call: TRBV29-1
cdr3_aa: CSAVGTANTEAFF
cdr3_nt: TGCAGCGCCGTCGGGACTGCGAACACTGAAGCTTTCTTT

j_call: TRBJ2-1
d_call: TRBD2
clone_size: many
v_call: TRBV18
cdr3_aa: CASSPQAGDTSSYNEQFF
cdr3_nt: TGTGCCAGCTCACCACAGGCGGGGGATACGAGCTCCTACAATGAGCAGTTCTTC

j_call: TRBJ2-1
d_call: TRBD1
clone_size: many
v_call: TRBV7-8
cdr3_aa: CASILRDRGRNEQFF
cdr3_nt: TGTGCCAGCATCCTCCGGGACAGGGGTAGGAATGAGCAGTTCTTC

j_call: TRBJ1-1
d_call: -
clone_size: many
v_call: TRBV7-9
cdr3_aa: CASSPRQAQNTEAFF
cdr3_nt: TGTGCCAGCAGCCCCCGACAGGCCCAGAACACTGAAGCTTTCTTT

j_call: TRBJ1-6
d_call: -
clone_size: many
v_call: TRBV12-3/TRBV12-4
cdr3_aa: CASSLLGANSPLHF
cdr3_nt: TGTGCCAGCAGTTTGTTGGGGGCAAATTCACCCCTCCACTTT

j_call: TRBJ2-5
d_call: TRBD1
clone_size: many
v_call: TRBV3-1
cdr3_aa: CASSQDLGPGGETQYF
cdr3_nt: TGTGCCAGCAGCCAAGATCTAGGGCCAGGGGGAGAGACCCAGTACTTC

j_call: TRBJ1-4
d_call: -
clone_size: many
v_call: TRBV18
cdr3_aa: CASSPIGATNEKLFF
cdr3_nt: TGTGCCAGCTCACCAATAGGGGCAACTAATGAAAAACTGTTTTTT

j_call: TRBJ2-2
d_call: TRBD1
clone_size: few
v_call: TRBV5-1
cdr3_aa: CASGGTGGHTGELFF
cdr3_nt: TGCGCCAGCGGGGGCACAGGGGGCCACACCGGGGAGCTGTTTTTT

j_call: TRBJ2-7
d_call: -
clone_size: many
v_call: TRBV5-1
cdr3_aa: CASSFDGGEQYF
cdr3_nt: TGCGCCAGCAGCTTCGATGGTGGCGAGCAGTACTTC

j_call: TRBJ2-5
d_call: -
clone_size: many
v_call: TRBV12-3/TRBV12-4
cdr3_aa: CASSLPRGFGETQYF
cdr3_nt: TGTGCCAGCAGTTTGCCTCGGGGCTTCGGAGAGACCCAGTACTTC

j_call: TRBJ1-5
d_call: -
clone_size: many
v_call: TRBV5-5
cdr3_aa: CASSPSAGLGYQDQPQHF
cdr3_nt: TGTGCCAGCAGCCCAAGCGCGGGGTTAGGGTATCAGGATCAGCCCCAGCATTTT

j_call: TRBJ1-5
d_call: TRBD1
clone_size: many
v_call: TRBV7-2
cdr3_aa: CASSQDRVAQPQHF
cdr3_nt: TGTGCCAGCAGCCAGGACAGGGTAGCTCAGCCCCAGCATTTT

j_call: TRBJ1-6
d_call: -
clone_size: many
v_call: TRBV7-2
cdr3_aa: CASSLEGSYNSPLHF
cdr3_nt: TGTGCCAGCAGCTTAGAAGGGTCTTATAATTCACCCCTCCACTTT

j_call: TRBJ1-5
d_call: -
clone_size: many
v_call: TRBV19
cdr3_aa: CASHVRGQPQHF
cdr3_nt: TGTGCCAGTCATGTGAGGGGTCAGCCCCAGCATTTT

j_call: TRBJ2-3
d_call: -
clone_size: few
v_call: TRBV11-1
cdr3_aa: CASSGRARTDTQYF
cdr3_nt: TGTGCCAGCAGTGGAAGAGCACGCACAGATACGCAGTATTTT

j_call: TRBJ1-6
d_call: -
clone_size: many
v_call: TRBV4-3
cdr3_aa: CASSHGRANSPLHF
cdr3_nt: TGCGCCAGCAGCCATGGACGGGCAAATTCACCCCTCCACTTT

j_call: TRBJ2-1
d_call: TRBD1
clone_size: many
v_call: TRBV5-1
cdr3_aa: CASSFTGDEQFF
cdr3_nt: TGCGCCAGCAGCTTTACAGGGGACGAGCAGTTCTTC

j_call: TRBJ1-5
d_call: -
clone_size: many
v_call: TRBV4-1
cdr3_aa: CASSQGRGGNQPQHF
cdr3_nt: TGCGCCAGCAGCCAAGGGAGGGGCGGGAATCAGCCCCAGCATTTT

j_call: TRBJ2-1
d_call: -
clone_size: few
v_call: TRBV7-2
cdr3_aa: CASSFSQDNEQFF
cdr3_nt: TGTGCCAGCAGCTTCTCCCAGGACAACGAGCAGTTCTTC

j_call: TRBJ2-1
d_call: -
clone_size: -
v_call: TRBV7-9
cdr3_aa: CASSNTRGGNLNEQFF
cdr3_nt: TGTGCCAGCAGCAATACGAGGGGGGGGAATTTGAATGAGCAGTTCTTC